This T cell receptor (beta chain) emerged from a study of long-term antiretroviral therapy in people with HIV. The authors ran the immunoSEQ assay, v3.0, at survey level. TCRdb keeps only in-frame clones here, not all; method: immunoSEQ multiplex PCR. Of about 35,000 clones listed, about four fifths were seen once; the top ten hold under 4%. The ends lost 2 bases at V and 4 bases at J; junction bases unmatched: 5. This CDR3 comprises 14 residues. Germline CDR1 reads KGHSH; CDR2 reads LQKENI. The sequencing here drew on unsorted PBMCs, taken 3 years after starting antiretroviral therapy. This rearrangement joins TRBV18 to TRBJ2-7, with 7 bases matching TRBD1. This clonotype was sampled from a man aged 45-60 years with HIV. The CDR3 bases are TGTGCCAGCTCACCAGGACAGGTCTCTTACGAGCAGTACTTC. Translated, it gives CASSPGQVSYEQYF.